This is a list of T cell receptor beta chains from one sample in a study of cytomegalovirus exposure and HLA in healthy donors. Libraries were prepared by immunoSEQ multiplex PCR; TCRdb keeps only in-frame clonotypes and omits some of them. Among more than 75,000 clones listed, 90% to 95% were seen once. Sample: PBMCs. Receptor source: a man younger than 30 in good health and CMV-seronegative. Both conserved end residues are part of each CDR3. Each record gives: J gene, D gene, clone size, V gene, CDR3 DNA, CDR3 protein. A D gene is named only where the DNA matches it firmly. Expanded clones get a size class; other rows say once, few or many, or leave the size out.

TRBJ1-1 | - | - | TRBV7-2 | TGTGCCAGCAGCTTAGCGGGGGCGCCGGGCACTGAAGCTTTCTTT | CASSLAGAPGTEAFF
TRBJ2-7 | TRBD1 | once | TRBV6-1 | TGTGCCAGCAGTGAGTTACTCCAGGGGGCCTACGAGCAGTACTTC | CASSELLQGAYEQYF
TRBJ1-1 | TRBD1 | - | TRBV5-1 | TGCGCCAGCAGCTCTACAAGCTCACAGGGGCGGACTGAAGCTTTCTTT | CASSSTSSQGRTEAFF
TRBJ1-1 | - | - | TRBV27 | TGTGCCAGCAGTTTATCGGCAGGGTTGAACACTGAAGCTTTCTTT | CASSLSAGLNTEAFF
TRBJ2-7 | - | - | TRBV9 | TGTGCCAGCAGCGCCGGACGGGAAGACCCCTACGAGCAGTACTTC | CASSAGREDPYEQYF
TRBJ1-2 | TRBD1 | - | TRBV5-6 | TGTGCCAGCAGCCCCGGGACAGAGAATTTCTATGGCTACACCTTC | CASSPGTENFYGYTF
TRBJ2-5 | - | - | TRBV5-6 | TGTGCCAGCAGCTTGGTCGGGGGCCAAGAGACCCAGTACTTC | CASSLVGGQETQYF
TRBJ2-1 | - | - | TRBV5-1 | TGCGCCAGCAGCTTGGGCGCAGGGCCTAATGAGCAGTTCTTC | CASSLGAGPNEQFF
TRBJ2-3 | TRBD2 | - | TRBV4-2 | TGTGCCAGCAGCCAAGAGCAACTAGCGGGAGTTTCAGATACGCAGTATTTT | CASSQEQLAGVSDTQYF
TRBJ2-3 | TRBD1 | - | TRBV13 | TGTGCCAGCAGCCGACAGGGCGTAGCAGATACGCAGTATTTT | CASSRQGVADTQYF
TRBJ2-3 | TRBD1 | - | TRBV5-1 | TGCGCCAGCAGCTCCGGGACAGGGCAAGATACGCAGTATTTT | CASSSGTGQDTQYF
TRBJ2-1 | TRBD1 | - | TRBV5-1 | TGCGCCAGCAGCCGGGACAGCTCCTACAATGAGCAGTTCTTC | CASSRDSSYNEQFF
TRBJ1-5 | TRBD1 | - | TRBV10-3 | TGTGCCATCAGTGAGTCGACTGTCCGGGACAGGGATCAGCCCCAGCATTTT | CAISESTVRDRDQPQHF
TRBJ2-2 | - | few | TRBV5-1 | TGCGCCAGCAGCTTAAAAATTACGAACACCGGGGAGCTGTTTTTT | CASSLKITNTGELFF
TRBJ1-6 | - | - | TRBV6-1 | TGTGCCAGCACGGAGGGGTCACCCCTCCACTTT | CASTEGSPLHF
TRBJ1-2 | - | - | TRBV2 | TGTGCCAGCAAGGCCACAGCTGTTATCTATGGCTACACCTTC | CASKATAVIYGYTF